This T cell receptor beta chain derives from a study of vaccination effects on CD4 cells after COVID-19. General observations from the study: Limitations: small convalescent group and missing early post-infection timepoints.

As for this clone: Antigen unknown.

Before any sequencing was done, the ViraFEST assay used viral peptide pools to expand antigen-specific CD4+ T cells. After roughly 10 days in culture, the CD4+ T cells were isolated. Two doses of BNT162b2 or mRNA-1273 vaccine were administered to participants. Some clones are missing from TCRdb's copy, which holds only in-frame ones; the method was immunoSEQ multiplex PCR. The table records roughly 23,000 clones, under 85% of them present only once. The CDR3 runs to 12 residues. The germline CDR1 and CDR2 sequences are SGHTA and FQGNSA. The V and J ends lost 1 base and 5 bases respectively, with 5 bases between them.

This clonotype was obtained from a human donor who received a COVID-19 vaccine. The source material was CD4+ T cells from PBMCs cultured with HCoV-NL63 spike peptides, sampled after COVID-19 vaccination. The rearrangement joins TRBV7-2 to TRBJ1-2; D is uncertain. CDR3 residues: CASSLGRYGYTF. The CDR3 DNA sequence: TGTGCCAGCAGCTTAGGTAGATATGGCTACACCTTC.